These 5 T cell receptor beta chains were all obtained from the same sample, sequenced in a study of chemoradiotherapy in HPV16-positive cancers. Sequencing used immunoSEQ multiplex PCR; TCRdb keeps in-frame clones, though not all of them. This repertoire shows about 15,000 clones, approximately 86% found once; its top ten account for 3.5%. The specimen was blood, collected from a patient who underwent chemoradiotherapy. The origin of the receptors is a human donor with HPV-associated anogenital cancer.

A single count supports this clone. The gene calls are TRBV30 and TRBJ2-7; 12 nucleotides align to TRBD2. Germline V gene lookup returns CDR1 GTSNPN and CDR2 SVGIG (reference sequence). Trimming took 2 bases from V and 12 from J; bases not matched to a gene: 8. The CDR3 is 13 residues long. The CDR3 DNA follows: TGTGCCTGGAGTCCGCCAGGACTAGCGGGAAGGTACTTC. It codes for CAWSPPGLAGRYF.

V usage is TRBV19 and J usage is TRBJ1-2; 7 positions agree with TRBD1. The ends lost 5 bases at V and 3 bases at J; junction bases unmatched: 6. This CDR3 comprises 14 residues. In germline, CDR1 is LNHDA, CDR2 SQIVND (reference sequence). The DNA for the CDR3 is TGTGCCAGTAGTTCCAGACAGGGAGACTATGGCTACACCTTC. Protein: CASSSRQGDYGYTF.

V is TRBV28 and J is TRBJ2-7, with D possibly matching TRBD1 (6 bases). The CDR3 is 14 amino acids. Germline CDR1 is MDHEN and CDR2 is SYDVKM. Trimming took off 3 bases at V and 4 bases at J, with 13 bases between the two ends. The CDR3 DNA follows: TGTGCCAGCAGTTTCAAGGGGGTGAGTTACGAGCAGTACTTC. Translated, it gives CASSFKGVSYEQYF. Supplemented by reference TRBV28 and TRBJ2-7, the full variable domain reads DVKVTQSSRYLVKRTGEKVFLECVQDMDHENMFWYRQDPGLGLRLIYFSYDVKMKEKGDIPEGYSVSREKKERFSLILESASTNQTSMYLCASSFKGVSYEQYFGPGTRLTVT.

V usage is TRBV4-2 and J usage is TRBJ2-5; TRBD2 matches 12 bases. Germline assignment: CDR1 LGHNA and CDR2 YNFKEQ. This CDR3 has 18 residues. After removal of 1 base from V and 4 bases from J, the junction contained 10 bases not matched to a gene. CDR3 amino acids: CASSQGSSGGGMGETQYF. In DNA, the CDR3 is TGTGCCAGCAGCCAAGGGTCTAGCGGGGGGGGAATGGGAGAGACCCAGTACTTC.

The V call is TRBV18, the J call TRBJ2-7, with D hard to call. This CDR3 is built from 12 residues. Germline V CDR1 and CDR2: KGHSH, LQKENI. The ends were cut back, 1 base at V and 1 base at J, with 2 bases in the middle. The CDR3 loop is CASSPQSYEQYF. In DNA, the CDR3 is TGTGCCAGCTCACCACAGTCCTACGAGCAGTACTTC.